Following are 15 T cell receptor beta chains from one sample sequenced in a study of CD8 T cells in Susac syndrome. Reverse transcription used roughly 0.45 to 1 ug RNA and random hexamers. In TCRdb, the immunoSEQ multiplex PCR reads were re-called with MiXCR into one record per CDR3 protein. The table lists about 210,000 distinct CDR3 sequences, nearly 97% of them singletons, with roughly 0.09% in the top ten. The sequencing sample was made of CD4+ T cells from PBMCs. Every receptor here comes from a human donor with multiple sclerosis.

The V call is TRBV11-2, the J call TRBJ2-3; 10 nucleotides match TRBD1. The trim removed 3 bases at V and 12 bases at J, leaving 6 bases unmatched. The germline V gene has CDR1 SGHAT and CDR2 FQNNGV. The CDR3 length is 13 residues. CDR3 sequence: CASSFVGTGAQYF. The CDR3 region has the DNA TGTGCCAGCAGCTTCGTAGGGACAGGGGCCCAGTATTTT.

This clonotype was seen a single time. The V and J genes are TRBV25-1 and TRBJ1-2, with D perhaps TRBD1 (6 bases). CDR3 length equals 14 residues. V lost 4 bases to trimming and J lost 4 bases, with 13 bases between them. The germline V gene encodes CDR1 MGHDK and CDR2 SYGVNS. CDR3 sequence reads: CASSVLGGGYGYTF. In DNA, the CDR3 is TGTGCCAGCAGTGTCCTGGGGGGCGGCTATGGCTACACCTTC.

The V gene is TRBV20-1, the J gene TRBJ2-1; 11 nucleotides align to TRBD2. Germline CDR1 is DFQATT and CDR2 is SNEGSKA (reference sequence). Germline trimming cut 7 bases from V and 5 bases from J; bases unmatched to any gene: 7. CDR3 length: 14 residues. CDR3 nucleotides: TGCAGTGTTAGCGGGGGGGCCCTTCACAATGAGCAGTTCTTC. Protein sequence: CSVSGGALHNEQFF.

DNA for the CDR3: TGCAGCGTTATCCGAACTAGCGGGAGGAGGTACGAGCAGTACTTC. Its translation: CSVIRTSGRRYEQYF. The chain couples TRBV29-1 to TRBJ2-7, with TRBD2 matching over 12 bases. The J segment lost 4 bases and the V segment lost 5 bases, leaving 9 bases of the junction unmatched. Germline CDR1 and CDR2: SQVTM and ANQGSEA. The CDR3 has 15 residues.

The chain couples TRBV5-1 to TRBJ2-7; TRBD2 is a possible D gene (6 bases). This CDR3 is built from 15 residues. V was trimmed by 0 bases and J by 1 base, leaving 11 bases between them. Germline assignment: CDR1 SGHRS and CDR2 YFSETQ. The DNA of the CDR3 is TGCGCCAGCAGCTTGGCGGAGGGAATTTCCTACGAGCAGTACTTC. Translation gives CASSLAEGISYEQYF. Full variable domain (missing parts from reference TRBV5-1 and TRBJ2-7): KAGVTQTPRYLIKTRGQQVTLSCSPISGHRSVSWYQQTPGQGLQFLFEYFSETQRNKGNFPGRFSGRQFSNSRSEMNVSTLELGDSALYLCASSLAEGISYEQYFGPGTRLTVT.

This chain joins TRBV7-2 and TRBJ2-1; D unresolved. Germline V gene sequence: CDR1 SGHTA, CDR2 FQGNSA. The CDR3 spans 15 residues. V gave up 4 bases and J gave up 0 bases, with 10 bases separating them. CDR3 sequence: CASSSSSSSYNEQFF. CDR3 bases: TGTGCCAGCAGCTCAAGCTCGAGCTCCTACAATGAGCAGTTCTTC.

This chain uses TRBV9 with TRBJ2-3, with D perhaps given as TRBD1 or TRBD2 (5 bases each). The CDR3 totals 15 residues. Germline loops: CDR1 SGDLS, CDR2 YYNGEE. V was clipped by 4 bases and J by 3 bases, with 15 bases between them. The DNA of the CDR3 is TGTGCCAGCAGCCCCGGGACGGTGAAGACAGATACGCAGTATTTT. Its translation: CASSPGTVKTDTQYF.

This chain connects TRBV20-1 to TRBJ2-1; D may be TRBD2 (7 bases). This CDR3 is built from 12 residues. Germline CDR1 and CDR2: DFQATT and SNEGSKA (reference sequence). With 6 bases removed from V and 12 bases from J, the gap between germline ends came to 18 bases. CDR3 protein: CSAGRGESTQFF. The DNA of the CDR3 is TGCAGTGCAGGGAGGGGGGAATCAACGCAGTTCTTC.

In DNA, the CDR3 is TGTGCCAGGGGGACAGACTACGAGCAGTACTTC. Translation gives CARGTDYEQYF. The J gene is TRBJ2-7, the V gene TRBV30, with 7 bases that match TRBD1. The germline CDR1 and CDR2 sequences are GTSNPN and SVGIG (reference sequence). J lost 3 bases, V lost 8 bases, and 4 bases had no gene match. The CDR3 length is 11 residues.

CDR3 in DNA: TGCAGCGTTGGATGGGGGGGACGGCTAAGCTCCTACAATGAGCAGTTCTTC. Encoded protein: CSVGWGGRLSSYNEQFF. The chain joins TRBV29-1 to TRBJ2-1; 7 bases align to TRBD2. Germline lookup yields CDR1 SQVTM and CDR2 ANQGSEA. J gave up 0 bases and V 4 bases, and 12 bases lay outside the gene matches. This CDR3 is built from 17 residues.

The chain recombines TRBV29-1 with TRBJ1-2; D gene uncertain. The CDR3 consists of 12 residues. Germline assignment: CDR1 SQVTM and CDR2 ANQGSEA. V lost 3 bases and J 4 bases, leaving 9 bases between the germline ends. Here the CDR3 DNA reads TGCAGCGTTGACCTGCCCTCCTATGGCTACACCTTC. It codes for CSVDLPSYGYTF.

This clonotype has a single count. This chain joins TRBV7-9 and TRBJ2-1; TRBD2 might be the D (5 bases). The CDR3 runs to 14 residues. Germline V gene sequence: CDR1 SEHNR, CDR2 FQNEAQ (reference sequence). Trimming took 6 bases from V and 5 from J, leaving 14 bases between them. CDR3 DNA sequence: TGTGCCAGCAGGGTTTCGGGGATCCACAATGAGCAGTTCTTC. This gives the protein CASRVSGIHNEQFF.

V gene TRBV3-1 combines with J gene TRBJ2-4; D may be TRBD1 (6 bases). This CDR3 has 13 amino acids. Germline CDR1 is LGHDT and CDR2 is YNNKEL (reference sequence). V was cut by 4 bases and J by 5 bases, with 9 bases left in between. Here the CDR3 DNA reads TGTGCCAGCAGCCCAGACAGGCAAAACATTCAGTACTTC. The encoded protein is CASSPDRQNIQYF.

The chain has TRBV2 and TRBJ2-1, with a possible D match to TRBD2 (5 bases). V was clipped by 8 bases and J by 7 bases, with 18 bases between them. Germline loops: CDR1 SNHLY, CDR2 FYNNEI. This CDR3 region has 14 residues. This CDR3 reads CASSVTGMRNEQFF. CDR3 sequence (DNA): TGTGCCAGCTCGGTCACCGGGATGCGTAATGAGCAGTTCTTC.

The rearrangement uses TRBV29-1 and TRBJ2-1; 9 bases are a match to TRBD2. The germline CDR1 and CDR2 sequences are SQVTM and ANQGSEA. This CDR3 is built from 13 residues. V dropped 6 bases and J dropped 6; count of bases not matched to a gene: 6. Here the CDR3 reads CSVSTSGLNEQFF. The CDR3 region has the DNA TGCAGCGTCTCGACTAGCGGCCTCAATGAGCAGTTCTTC.